This T cell receptor (beta chain) was obtained from a study of T cell changes during pregnancy in multiple sclerosis. CDR1 and CDR2 from the germline V gene are SGHRS and YFSETQ. The junction had 3 bases not matched to a gene; V was cut back by 3 bases and J by 6 bases. This CDR3 region has 14 residues. The repertoire was sequenced with immunoSEQ multiplex PCR; TCRdb's copy has only in-frame clones and lacks some. The sample shows around 40,000 clones, just over 90% of them seen only once. The chain joins TRBV5-1 to TRBJ1-4; 9 nucleotides align to TRBD1. This TCR was sampled from a female donor with multiple sclerosis, enrolled in a pregnancy study. The sample in question was CD4+ T cells from peripheral blood mononuclear cells, obtained in the third trimester of pregnancy. CDR3 in amino acids: CASSSGDRDEKLFF. The CDR3 DNA sequence: TGCGCCAGCAGCTCTGGGGACAGGGATGAAAAACTGTTTTTT. The whole variable domain, filled in from reference TRBV5-1 and TRBJ1-4, reads KAGVTQTPRYLIKTRGQQVTLSCSPISGHRSVSWYQQTPGQGLQFLFEYFSETQRNKGNFPGRFSGRQFSNSRSEMNVSTLELGDSALYLCASSSGDRDEKLFFGSGTQLSVL.